This T cell receptor beta chain was identified in a study of identical twins. With regard to this clonotype: The antigen is undetermined.

TCRdb called the 5' RACE reads again in MiXCR, with one record for every CDR3 protein. In the table there are just over 450,000 distinct CDR3 sequences, approximately 15% of which are singletons. The J segment lost 2 bases and the V segment lost 6 bases, leaving 7 bases of the junction unmatched. CDR1 is MGHRA and CDR2 is YSYEKL in the germline V gene. The CDR3 has 15 residues. Study conclusions and caveats: The models gave estimates that fell short of the out-of-frame TCR alpha sharing seen in monozygotic twins. Out-of-frame alpha sequences common to twins exhibited a surplus of low generation probability.

The sample was also linked to a second study, of yellow fever vaccine responses in identical twins. As that report states: Vaccine-induced T cell responses in twins were reportedly observed to appear partly convergent, partly personalized.

V gene TRBV4-1 combines with J gene TRBJ2-1, with 7 bases fitting TRBD1. The sequenced material came from CD4+ T cells sorted from blood. This clonotype originated in a woman aged 18-29 years in good health. The CDR3 DNA is TGCGCCAGCAGAACACCGGGACAGCCCTACAATGAGCAGTTCTTC. Protein product: CASRTPGQPYNEQFF.